A selection of T cell receptor beta chains follows, all from one sample in a study of early T cells in non-severe SARS-CoV-2 infection. TCRdb reprocessed the 5' RACE reads with MiXCR, giving one entry per CDR3 protein. The data contain 75,000 to 80,000 distinct CDR3 sequences, 9% to 10% of them singletons. Specimen: whole blood. The receptors here all came from an adult who was a healthcare worker with PCR-confirmed SARS-CoV-2 infection or an uninfected control (not recorded which). Both conserved end residues are part of each CDR3. Each record gives: V gene, J gene, clone size, D gene, CDR3 protein, CDR3 DNA. The D gene is left open where the match is weak. The listing skips clone size in some rows; elsewhere it reads once, few, many or a size class.

v_gene: TRBV6-1; j_gene: TRBJ2-1; abundance: few; d_gene: TRBD1; CDR3aa: CASSERPGGSYNEQFF; CDR3nt: TGTGCCAGCAGTGAAAGGCCAGGGGGTTCCTACAATGAGCAGTTCTTC
v_gene: TRBV7-6; j_gene: TRBJ2-7; abundance: many; d_gene: TRBD1; CDR3aa: CASSLAGQGGSYEQYF; CDR3nt: TGTGCCAGCAGCTTAGCGGGACAGGGGGGTTCCTACGAGCAGTACTTC
v_gene: TRBV15; j_gene: TRBJ2-6; abundance: many; d_gene: .; CDR3aa: CATSRGTSGANVLTF; CDR3nt: TGTGCCACCAGCAGAGGGACATCTGGGGCCAACGTCCTGACTTTC
v_gene: TRBV18; j_gene: TRBJ2-3; abundance: .; d_gene: .; CDR3aa: CASSSTGLKDTQYF; CDR3nt: TGTGCCAGCTCCTCGACGGGGTTGAAAGATACGCAGTATTTT
v_gene: TRBV3-1; j_gene: TRBJ2-1; abundance: many; d_gene: .; CDR3aa: CASSQDRGRQGYNEQFF; CDR3nt: TGTGCCAGCAGCCAAGATCGGGGACGCCAGGGTTACAATGAGCAGTTCTTC
v_gene: TRBV6-1; j_gene: TRBJ2-7; abundance: few; d_gene: .; CDR3aa: CASSEGYYEQYF; CDR3nt: TGTGCCAGCAGTGAAGGTTACTACGAGCAGTACTTC
v_gene: TRBV25-1; j_gene: TRBJ2-1; abundance: few; d_gene: .; CDR3aa: CASSPPPGVPSSYNEQFF; CDR3nt: TGTGCCAGCAGTCCACCCCCGGGGGTTCCCAGCTCCTACAATGAGCAGTTCTTC
v_gene: TRBV7-9; j_gene: TRBJ1-1; abundance: .; d_gene: TRBD1; CDR3aa: CASSLGTGNTEAFF; CDR3nt: TGTGCCAGCAGCTTAGGGACAGGGAACACTGAAGCTTTCTTT
v_gene: TRBV11-2; j_gene: TRBJ2-3; abundance: many; d_gene: .; CDR3aa: CASRQPGVTDTQYF; CDR3nt: TGTGCCAGCAGACAACCCGGAGTCACAGATACGCAGTATTTT
v_gene: TRBV12-3/TRBV12-4; j_gene: TRBJ1-4; abundance: .; d_gene: .; CDR3aa: CASSPRDGGSEGLFF; CDR3nt: TGTGCCAGCAGTCCCAGGGACGGTGGAAGTGAGGGACTGTTTTTT
v_gene: TRBV27; j_gene: TRBJ1-5; abundance: .; d_gene: .; CDR3aa: CASSLWSNQPQHF; CDR3nt: TGTGCCAGCAGTTTGTGGAGCAATCAGCCCCAGCATTTT
v_gene: TRBV28; j_gene: TRBJ1-5; abundance: many; d_gene: .; CDR3aa: CASRDNSNQPQHF; CDR3nt: TGTGCCAGTAGGGACAATAGCAATCAGCCCCAGCATTTT
v_gene: TRBV3-1; j_gene: TRBJ2-2; abundance: many; d_gene: .; CDR3aa: CASSLLISGELFF; CDR3nt: TGTGCCAGCAGCCTCCTTATCTCCGGGGAGCTGTTTTTT
v_gene: TRBV18; j_gene: TRBJ2-5; abundance: .; d_gene: .; CDR3aa: CASSPRAAETQYF; CDR3nt: TGTGCCAGCTCACCAAGAGCAGCGGAGACCCAGTACTTC
v_gene: TRBV5-4; j_gene: TRBJ2-7; abundance: few; d_gene: TRBD2; CDR3aa: CASSRGTSGVYEQYF; CDR3nt: TGTGCCAGCAGCCGGGGGACTAGCGGAGTCTACGAGCAGTACTTC
v_gene: TRBV2; j_gene: TRBJ2-1; abundance: many; d_gene: .; CDR3aa: CASRAISMREEQFF; CDR3nt: TGTGCCAGCAGAGCAATAAGCATGAGGGAGGAGCAGTTCTTC
v_gene: TRBV4-1; j_gene: TRBJ2-1; abundance: few; d_gene: .; CDR3aa: CASSQELTKDPQFF; CDR3nt: TGCGCCAGCAGCCAAGAGCTGACGAAGGATCCCCAGTTCTTC
v_gene: TRBV10-3; j_gene: TRBJ2-1; abundance: many; d_gene: TRBD2; CDR3aa: CAISAIAGLNNEQFF; CDR3nt: TGTGCCATCAGTGCAATAGCGGGCCTTAACAATGAGCAGTTCTTC
v_gene: TRBV14; j_gene: TRBJ2-1; abundance: .; d_gene: .; CDR3aa: CASSHKPSRLYNEQFF; CDR3nt: TGTGCCAGCAGCCATAAGCCCAGCCGCCTCTACAATGAGCAGTTCTTC
v_gene: TRBV7-6; j_gene: TRBJ1-3; abundance: few; d_gene: .; CDR3aa: CASSLTGRDGNTIYF; CDR3nt: TGTGCCAGCAGCTTAACGGGACGGGATGGAAACACCATATATTTT
v_gene: TRBV6-5; j_gene: TRBJ2-2; abundance: many; d_gene: TRBD2; CDR3aa: CASSLSGANTGELFF; CDR3nt: TGTGCCAGCAGTTTAAGCGGGGCGAACACCGGGGAGCTGTTTTTT
v_gene: TRBV2; j_gene: TRBJ1-5; abundance: .; d_gene: TRBD1; CDR3aa: CVSNRDSNQPQHF; CDR3nt: TGTGTCAGCAACCGGGACAGTAATCAGCCCCAGCATTTT
v_gene: TRBV11-2; j_gene: TRBJ1-3; abundance: many; d_gene: .; CDR3aa: CASSRGTIRSGNTIYF; CDR3nt: TGTGCCAGCAGCAGGGGTACAATCCGCTCTGGAAACACCATATATTTT
v_gene: TRBV7-9; j_gene: TRBJ2-3; abundance: .; d_gene: .; CDR3aa: CASSSGGASTDTQYF; CDR3nt: TGTGCCAGCAGCTCCGGAGGGGCCAGCACAGATACGCAGTATTTT
v_gene: TRBV27; j_gene: TRBJ2-7; abundance: many; d_gene: .; CDR3aa: CASSSSQGPYEQYF; CDR3nt: TGTGCCAGCAGTTCCTCACAGGGTCCCTACGAGCAGTACTTC
v_gene: TRBV6-1; j_gene: TRBJ2-1; abundance: many; d_gene: TRBD1; CDR3aa: CASRSGQGLYNEQFF; CDR3nt: TGTGCCAGCAGGAGCGGACAGGGGCTTTACAATGAGCAGTTCTTC
v_gene: TRBV7-3; j_gene: TRBJ1-4; abundance: few; d_gene: .; CDR3aa: CASSPMGEKLFF; CDR3nt: TGTGCCAGCAGCCCTATGGGGGAAAAACTGTTTTTT
v_gene: TRBV4-1; j_gene: TRBJ1-6; abundance: many; d_gene: .; CDR3aa: CASSQDGLRNSPLHF; CDR3nt: TGCGCCAGCAGCCAAGATGGGCTCAGGAATTCACCCCTCCACTTT
v_gene: TRBV7-9; j_gene: TRBJ2-3; abundance: .; d_gene: TRBD2; CDR3aa: CASSFSGSFTDTQYF; CDR3nt: TGTGCCAGCAGCTTTAGCGGGAGTTTCACAGATACGCAGTATTTT
v_gene: TRBV10-3; j_gene: TRBJ2-7; abundance: .; d_gene: .; CDR3aa: CAISTSWGKAYEQYF; CDR3nt: TGTGCCATCAGTACCTCGTGGGGGAAGGCCTACGAGCAGTACTTC
v_gene: TRBV5-1; j_gene: TRBJ2-2; abundance: many; d_gene: TRBD2; CDR3aa: CASSFGLAGTGELFF; CDR3nt: TGCGCCAGCAGCTTCGGACTAGCGGGAACCGGGGAGCTGTTTTTT
v_gene: TRBV7-9; j_gene: TRBJ1-5; abundance: many; d_gene: .; CDR3aa: CASSGVDQPQHF; CDR3nt: TGTGCCAGTAGTGGAGTAGACCAGCCCCAGCATTTT
v_gene: TRBV19; j_gene: TRBJ2-2; abundance: .; d_gene: TRBD2; CDR3aa: CASSTGTSYGVGTGELFF; CDR3nt: TGTGCCAGTAGCACCGGGACTAGCTATGGAGTGGGCACCGGGGAGCTGTTTTTT
v_gene: TRBV12-3/TRBV12-4; j_gene: TRBJ2-1; abundance: many; d_gene: .; CDR3aa: CASTQTSSYNEQFF; CDR3nt: TGTGCCAGCACCCAGACGAGCTCCTACAATGAGCAGTTCTTC
v_gene: TRBV1; j_gene: TRBJ2-3; abundance: many; d_gene: .; CDR3aa: CTSPMASRTDTQYF; CDR3nt: TGCACCAGCCCCATGGCCAGCCGCACAGATACGCAGTATTTT
v_gene: TRBV27; j_gene: TRBJ2-7; abundance: few; d_gene: .; CDR3aa: CASTNRGDRWQYF; CDR3nt: TGTGCCAGCACCAACCGGGGGGACAGATGGCAGTACTTC
v_gene: TRBV28; j_gene: TRBJ2-1; abundance: many; d_gene: .; CDR3aa: CASSRPSYGEQFF; CDR3nt: TGTGCCAGCAGTCGACCTAGTTACGGTGAGCAGTTCTTC
v_gene: TRBV20-1; j_gene: TRBJ2-4; abundance: many; d_gene: .; CDR3aa: CSAWDAIAKNIQYF; CDR3nt: TGCAGTGCTTGGGACGCCATAGCCAAAAACATTCAGTACTTC
v_gene: TRBV3-1; j_gene: TRBJ1-5; abundance: .; d_gene: .; CDR3aa: CASSQDPGNQPQHF; CDR3nt: TGTGCCAGCAGCCAAGATCCGGGCAATCAGCCCCAGCATTTT
v_gene: TRBV9; j_gene: TRBJ2-3; abundance: few; d_gene: .; CDR3aa: CASSVEGTRPDTQYF; CDR3nt: TGTGCCAGCAGCGTAGAAGGGACCCGGCCAGATACGCAGTATTTT
v_gene: TRBV9; j_gene: TRBJ1-1; abundance: .; d_gene: .; CDR3aa: CASSVAMNTEAFF; CDR3nt: TGTGCCAGCAGCGTTGCGATGAACACTGAAGCTTTCTTT
v_gene: TRBV7-3; j_gene: TRBJ1-2; abundance: once; d_gene: .; CDR3aa: CASSLGARVDYGYTF; CDR3nt: TGTGCCAGCAGCTTAGGGGCTCGCGTCGACTATGGCTACACCTTC
v_gene: TRBV29-1; j_gene: TRBJ2-1; abundance: many; d_gene: TRBD2; CDR3aa: CSVLAGDLQFF; CDR3nt: TGCAGCGTTCTGGCGGGAGATCTGCAGTTCTTC
v_gene: TRBV10-3; j_gene: TRBJ2-1; abundance: many; d_gene: TRBD2; CDR3aa: CAISESRTSGGVFYNEQFF; CDR3nt: TGTGCCATCAGTGAGTCCCGGACTAGCGGGGGGGTTTTTTACAATGAGCAGTTCTTC
v_gene: TRBV20-1; j_gene: TRBJ2-1; abundance: .; d_gene: TRBD1; CDR3aa: CSATRDREYNEQFF; CDR3nt: TGCAGTGCTACACGGGACAGGGAGTACAATGAGCAGTTCTTC
v_gene: TRBV14; j_gene: TRBJ2-2; abundance: many; d_gene: .; CDR3aa: CASSQTGPAGELFF; CDR3nt: TGTGCCAGCAGCCAGACCGGGCCCGCCGGGGAGCTGTTTTTT
v_gene: TRBV20-1; j_gene: TRBJ1-4; abundance: many; d_gene: .; CDR3aa: CSARGDGATNEKLFF; CDR3nt: TGCAGTGCTAGAGGGGACGGCGCAACTAATGAAAAACTGTTTTTT
v_gene: TRBV2; j_gene: TRBJ2-7; abundance: few; d_gene: TRBD2; CDR3aa: CASGLAGGISYEQYF; CDR3nt: TGTGCCAGCGGACTAGCGGGAGGAATAAGCTACGAGCAGTACTTC